Below, 15 T cell receptor beta chains from the same sample are listed, as sequenced in a study of cytomegalovirus exposure and HLA in healthy donors. With 60 Vbeta and 13 Jbeta primers, the PCR was carried out. Some clones are missing from TCRdb's copy, which holds only in-frame ones; the method was immunoSEQ multiplex PCR. The sample consists of 130,000 to 150,000 clones, 60% to 80% of them appearing once. The sequencing sample was made of PBMCs. Receptors were obtained from a male donor in good health and CMV-seronegative.

The CDR3 loop is CASTGGGGEQYF. CDR3 sequence (DNA): TGTGCCAGCACGGGCGGAGGAGGCGAGCAGTACTTC. The V call is TRBV11-2, the J call TRBJ2-5, with D possibly being TRBD2 (5 bases). The DNA matches TRBJ2-7 better at its end, which makes the J call doubtful. Germline V lookup: CDR1 SGHAT, CDR2 FQNNGV. The CDR3 sequence is 12 residues long.

DNA for the CDR3: TGTGCCAGCAGTGGGACTTCCAAGGGCCAGCCCCAGCATTTT. This gives the protein CASSGTSKGQPQHF. The chain joins TRBV2 to TRBJ1-5, with D uncertain. Per germline, CDR1 SNHLY and CDR2 FYNNEI. The V end lost 4 bases, the J end lost 7 bases, and 14 bases lay between the germline ends. The CDR3 sequence is 14 residues long. Combining the CDR3 with reference TRBV2 and TRBJ1-5 gives the whole variable domain EPEVTQTPSHQVTQMGQEVILRCVPISNHLYFYWYRQILGQKVEFLVSFYNNEISEKSEIFDDQFSVERPDGSNFTLKIRSTKLEDSAMYFCASSGTSKGQPQHFGDGTRLSIL.

V and J are TRBV9 and TRBJ1-1, with TRBD1 as a possible D gene (5 bases). Trimming removed 4 bases from V and 5 bases from J, with 18 bases in between. CDR1 SGDLS and CDR2 YYNGEE come from the germline V gene. This CDR3 region has 15 residues. The CDR3 DNA reads TGTGCCAGCAGCCCTACCGACAGCGGGGGAACTGAAGCTTTCTTT. Translation: CASSPTDSGGTEAFF.

The J gene is TRBJ2-1, the V gene TRBV2; a weak D match, TRBD2 (6 bases). Germline lookup yields CDR1 SNHLY and CDR2 FYNNEI. V lost 6 bases and J 7 bases, leaving 16 bases between the germline ends. The CDR3 extends over 14 amino acids. CDR3 loop: CASSPGLPGNEQFF. CDR3 DNA: TGTGCCAGCAGCCCGGGACTCCCTGGAAATGAGCAGTTCTTC. Full variable domain (remainder filled in from reference TRBV2 and TRBJ2-1): EPEVTQTPSHQVTQMGQEVILRCVPISNHLYFYWYRQILGQKVEFLVSFYNNEISEKSEIFDDQFSVERPDGSNFTLKIRSTKLEDSAMYFCASSPGLPGNEQFFGPGTRLTVL.

The chain joins TRBV6-1 to TRBJ1-5; no firm D call. The CDR3 is 13 residues long. V gave up 0 bases and J gave up 4 bases, with 4 bases separating them. In germline, CDR1 is MNHNS, CDR2 SASEGT. The DNA for the CDR3 is TGTGCCAGCAGTGAAGCCAGAAATCAGCCCCAGCATTTT. Protein: CASSEARNQPQHF.

The chain links TRBV19 to TRBJ2-5; no clear D. The V end lost 7 bases, the J end lost 4 bases, and 13 bases lay between the germline ends. The germline CDR1 and CDR2 sequences are LNHDA and SQIVND (reference sequence). The CDR3 extends over 13 amino acids. The CDR3 here is CASTRWASETQYF. The CDR3 nucleotides are TGTGCCAGTACCCGTTGGGCGTCAGAGACCCAGTACTTC.

This clone has just one count. The V call is TRBV7-9, the J call TRBJ2-7; 7 positions match TRBD1. Germline values: CDR1 SEHNR, CDR2 FQNEAQ (reference sequence). CDR3 length: 12 amino acids. After removal of 5 bases from V and 2 bases from J, the junction contained 0 bases not matched to a gene. The CDR3 is CASSQGAYEQYF. The CDR3 nucleotides read TGTGCCAGCAGCCAGGGGGCCTACGAGCAGTACTTC.

The chain is built from TRBV19 and TRBJ1-2; tentatively, D is TRBD1 (6 bases). V was trimmed by 4 bases and J by 4 bases, leaving 13 bases between them. This CDR3 has 14 residues. Germline V gene lookup returns CDR1 LNHDA and CDR2 SQIVND (reference sequence). The CDR3 nucleotides read TGTGCCAGTAGTAGCAGGGGATCGGGCTATGGCTACACCTTC. Encoded protein: CASSSRGSGYGYTF.

The rearrangement joins TRBV30 to TRBJ2-5, with a weak D call TRBD1 (5 bases). The end of the DNA is better explained by TRBJ2-7, so the J call may be wrong. Germline values: CDR1 GTSNPN, CDR2 SVGIG (reference sequence). This CDR3 is 12 amino acids long. The CDR3 sequence: CAWSVTVYEQYF. CDR3 sequence (DNA): TGTGCCTGGAGTGTGACAGTCTACGAGCAGTACTTC.

The gene calls are TRBV28 and TRBJ2-3; 12 nucleotides match TRBD2. With 8 bases clipped from V and 4 bases from J, the junction kept 7 bases outside the gene matches. CDR1 and CDR2 from the germline V gene are MDHEN and SYDVKM. This CDR3 contains 15 residues. The CDR3 nucleotides read TGTGCCAGCTCTCAGACTAGCGGGGGTTCAGATACGCAGTATTTT. Its protein is CASSQTSGGSDTQYF.

This chain links TRBV4-1 with TRBJ2-1; 7 positions match TRBD2. Germline V gene sequence: CDR1 MGHRA, CDR2 YSYEKL. The CDR3 contains 16 residues. V dropped 3 bases and J dropped 5; count of bases not matched to a gene: 10. DNA for the CDR3: TGCGCCAGCAGCCATCAAATAGCGGGCCATAACAATGAGCAGTTCTTC. It encodes CASSHQIAGHNNEQFF.

The genes are TRBV11-2 and TRBJ2-5; 9 bases map to TRBD2. With 3 bases clipped from V and 4 bases from J, the junction kept 6 bases outside the gene matches. Germline V gene data show CDR1 as SGHAT and CDR2 as FQNNGV. The CDR3 contains 15 residues. The DNA for the CDR3 is TGTGCCAGCAGCTTGGGCGGGGGGGTCGGAGAGACCCAGTACTTC. Its protein product is CASSLGGGVGETQYF.

The rearrangement links TRBV5-5 to TRBJ1-2; 8 bases are a match to TRBD1. The CDR3 loop spans 15 amino acids. Germline-derived CDR1 and CDR2 are SGHKS and YYEKEE (reference sequence). With 3 bases clipped from V and 2 bases from J, the junction kept 6 bases outside the gene matches. The CDR3 here is CASSSGQVHNYGYTF. The CDR3, as DNA: TGTGCCAGCAGCTCGGGACAGGTCCACAACTATGGCTACACCTTC.

Notes on this clone: Other DNA sequences in this sample translate to the same CDR3. The gene calls are TRBV7-2 and TRBJ2-7, with 13 nucleotides matching TRBD2. The V segment lost 1 base and the J segment 3 bases; nucleotides outside the gene matches: 6. This CDR3 is 17 amino acids long. Germline CDR1 SGHTA, CDR2 FQGNSA. The CDR3 reads CASSLEGTSGAGYEQYF. DNA of the CDR3: TGTGCCAGCAGCTTAGAGGGGACTAGCGGGGCCGGCTACGAGCAGTACTTC. The variable domain in full, with the rest retrieved from reference TRBV7-2 and TRBJ2-7, is GAGVSQSPSNKVTEKGKDVELRCDPISGHTALYWYRQSLGQGLEFLIYFQGNSAPDKSGLPSDRFSAERTGGSVSTLTIQRTQQEDSAVYLCASSLEGTSGAGYEQYFGPGTRLTVT.

This clone was found once. This chain's CDR3 is CASSWRPGDSPLHF. The CDR3 DNA is TGTGCCAGCAGTTGGCGACCCGGGGATTCACCCCTCCACTTT. The chain employs TRBV6-5 and TRBJ1-6; D gene ambiguous. CDR3 length: 14 residues. Germline V gene data show CDR1 as MNHEY and CDR2 as SVGAGI. V was cut by 4 bases and J by 8 bases, with 12 bases left in between.